This is a list of T cell receptor beta chains from one sample in a study of cytomegalovirus exposure and HLA in healthy donors. Generated by immunoSEQ multiplex PCR, the TCRdb table keeps only in-frame clones and is missing some. There are about 75,000 clones in the sample, with 3.8% held by the top ten. Sequenced input: PBMCs. All receptors derive from a man younger than 35 in good health and CMV-seropositive. Each CDR3 is given with its conserved first and last residue. D genes are given only for firm matches.

CDR3 DNA: TGTGCCAGCAGTGAGAATCCGGGGTCGGTCACCGGGGAGCTGTTTTTT; CDR3 protein: CASSENPGSVTGELFF; D gene: NA; CDR3 length: 16; J gene: TRBJ2-2; V gene: TRBV2
CDR3 DNA: TGTGCCAGCAGTTTAGTAAGGGGGCGCGGTAATTCACCCCTCCACTTT; CDR3 protein: CASSLVRGRGNSPLHF; D gene: TRBD1; CDR3 length: 16; J gene: TRBJ1-6; V gene: TRBV27
CDR3 DNA: TGTGCCAGCAGTTTATTATTTCTACAAGAGACCCAGTACTTC; CDR3 protein: CASSLLFLQETQYF; D gene: NA; CDR3 length: 14; J gene: TRBJ2-5; V gene: TRBV28
CDR3 DNA: TGTGCCAGCAGTCTGGGAGGGGACAACTATGGCTACACCTTC; CDR3 protein: CASSLGGDNYGYTF; D gene: NA; CDR3 length: 14; J gene: TRBJ1-2; V gene: TRBV6-1
CDR3 DNA: TGCAGCGTTGCGGGTAGTACAATAAACAATGAGCAGTTCTTC; CDR3 protein: CSVAGSTINNEQFF; D gene: NA; CDR3 length: 14; J gene: TRBJ2-1; V gene: TRBV29-1
CDR3 DNA: TGTGCCAGCAGTGAACAGCGAAATCAGCCCCAGCATTTT; CDR3 protein: CASSEQRNQPQHF; D gene: NA; CDR3 length: 13; J gene: TRBJ1-5; V gene: TRBV2
CDR3 DNA: TGTGCCAGCACTCTCACAGGGTACTACGAGCAGTACTTC; CDR3 protein: CASTLTGYYEQYF; D gene: NA; CDR3 length: 13; J gene: TRBJ2-7; V gene: TRBV28
CDR3 DNA: TGTGCCAGCAGCTTGTCGGGAGAGGTGGGCAATGAGCAGTTCTTC; CDR3 protein: CASSLSGEVGNEQFF; D gene: NA; CDR3 length: 15; J gene: TRBJ2-1; V gene: TRBV5-4
CDR3 DNA: TGTGCCAGCAGCTTGGGAGTGTCGACTGCCTCCTACGAGCAGTACTTC; CDR3 protein: CASSLGVSTASYEQYF; D gene: NA; CDR3 length: 16; J gene: TRBJ2-7; V gene: TRBV5-4
CDR3 DNA: TGCGCCAGCAGCCGGAACAGAGCCTACAATGAGCAGTTCTTC; CDR3 protein: CASSRNRAYNEQFF; D gene: NA; CDR3 length: 14; J gene: TRBJ2-1; V gene: TRBV5-1
CDR3 DNA: TGTGCCAGCAGTTTACGGGTTTTCCAGCCCCAGCATTTT; CDR3 protein: CASSLRVFQPQHF; D gene: NA; CDR3 length: 13; J gene: TRBJ1-5; V gene: TRBV28
CDR3 DNA: TGTGCCAGCAGCTATGACGGAGGCTCTGGAAACACCATATATTTT; CDR3 protein: CASSYDGGSGNTIYF; D gene: NA; CDR3 length: 15; J gene: TRBJ1-3; V gene: TRBV11-2
CDR3 DNA: TGTGCCAGCAGTTACTCGCAGGTGGGACAGGGAAGGTCCCAGCATTTT; CDR3 protein: CASSYSQVGQGRSQHF; D gene: TRBD1; CDR3 length: 16; J gene: TRBJ1-5; V gene: TRBV6-5
CDR3 DNA: TGCGCCAGCAGCTTTACGGTAAACACTGAAGCTTTCTTT; CDR3 protein: CASSFTVNTEAFF; D gene: NA; CDR3 length: 13; J gene: TRBJ1-1; V gene: TRBV5-1
CDR3 DNA: TGTGCCAGCAGCTTAAACTCATGGACTCCACTGATCAATGAGCAGTTCTTC; CDR3 protein: CASSLNSWTPLINEQFF; D gene: NA; CDR3 length: 17; J gene: TRBJ2-1; V gene: TRBV7-3
CDR3 DNA: TGTGCCAGCAGCTTTGGACTCGATGGCTACACCTTC; CDR3 protein: CASSFGLDGYTF; D gene: NA; CDR3 length: 12; J gene: TRBJ1-2; V gene: TRBV7-2
CDR3 DNA: TGTGCCAGCAGTTCCACCGACAGGGACTATGGCTACACCTTC; CDR3 protein: CASSSTDRDYGYTF; D gene: TRBD1; CDR3 length: 14; J gene: TRBJ1-2; V gene: TRBV28
CDR3 DNA: TGTGCCAGCAGCTTTGTAACAGGCGGAGACGAGCAGTACTTC; CDR3 protein: CASSFVTGGDEQYF; D gene: NA; CDR3 length: 14; J gene: TRBJ2-7; V gene: TRBV7-8